This TCR beta chain was sequenced during a study of shared clonotypes between healthy human individuals. The assay was carried out at the deep level. Repertoires were generated with immunoSEQ multiplex PCR, while TCRdb's copy carries only in-frame clones and drops some. The data show roughly 1 million clones, with about three quarters seen just once and 1.4% to 1.5% held by the top ten. The length of the CDR3 is 16 residues. CDR1 and CDR2 from the germline V gene are SGHVS and FNYEAQ. After removal of 8 bases from V and 10 bases from J, the junction contained 17 bases not matched to a gene. The sequence derives from a man between 18 and 29 years old in good health. The sequenced sample was memory CD4+ T cells sorted from blood. Stated subset: CD45RA-negative fraction. The chain recombines TRBV7-6 with TRBJ2-1; 10 bases match TRBD2. CDR3 DNA: TGTGCCAGCTCCCGGACTAGCGGCCCTACCTCCACCGAGCAGTTCTTC. Amino acid sequence: CASSRTSGPTSTEQFF.